This T cell receptor beta chain was sequenced during a study of shared clonotypes between healthy human individuals. The CDR3 is made up of 17 amino acids. Trimming removed 3 bases from V and 3 bases from J, with 20 bases in between. The germline V gene encodes CDR1 MNHNS and CDR2 SASEGT. This clone was observed a single time. The data were produced by immunoSEQ multiplex PCR, yet TCRdb's version contains in-frame clones alone and is incomplete. The data hold 2 million to 3 million clones, with roughly 93% observed a single time. The TCR was taken from a man between 18 and 29 years old in good health. Some clones in this sample may be carry-over from other donors' samples. The sequencing sample was made of naive CD4+ T cells from PBMCs. Subset meaning: CD45RA+ positively selected. The chain joins TRBV6-1 to TRBJ1-2; D call uncertain. This CDR3 is CASSDRVERTKDYGYTF. Written as DNA, the CDR3 is TGTGCCAGCAGTGATAGAGTGGAACGGACGAAGGACTATGGCTACACCTTC.